This T cell receptor beta chain was identified in a study of blood T cell repertoires in COVID-19. Study-level background: Donors in the United States, Italy and Spain gave samples during acute or convalescent COVID-19. The analysed material was cDNA or gDNA that came from T cells, B-cell-depleted T cells, or PBMCs.

Per the study methods: Counts of nucleated cells, estimated from reference gene primer amplification, were obtained. TCRdb keeps only in-frame clones here, not all; method: immunoSEQ multiplex PCR. V and J calls and clone size are those listed in that table; D and trimming were worked out from the DNA. The sample carries more than 95,000 clones, roughly 86% recorded once. Germline values: CDR1 LGHNA, CDR2 YNFKEQ. V lost 0 bases, J lost 0 bases, and 15 bases lay in between. CDR3 length: 18 amino acids. This chain connects TRBV4-2 to TRBJ2-4; D perhaps matches TRBD1 (6 bases). This sequence was found in a human donor in a cohort sampled during active COVID-19. Sequenced material: peripheral blood. This CDR3 is CASSQDFRGPLAKNIQYF. In DNA form, the CDR3 reads TGTGCCAGCAGCCAAGACTTCAGGGGACCTCTAGCCAAAAACATTCAGTACTTC.